Listed here are 12 T cell receptor beta chains from one sample, sequenced in a study of control samples from healthy donors and cancer patients (dated by TCRdb to 2018 to 2021). The method was the immunoSEQ multiplex PCR assay. TCRdb mirrors the immuneACCESS table, restricted to in-frame sequences. Some clones are absent from its copies; in checked studies, under half trace to an unresolved V gene, and the reason for the others is unknown. The sample table contains more than 75,000 clones; only one count was recorded for 70% to 90% of them. The ten most abundant clones make up 1.9% of the sample. Input material: PBMCs. These receptors were taken from a woman in her sixties or seventies with head and neck cancer.

CDR3 sequence reads: CASSHLPPRASGSFYQETQYF. DNA of the CDR3: TGCGCCAGCAGCCACCTCCCCCCGAGGGCTAGCGGGAGCTTTTACCAAGAGACCCAGTACTTC. The chain has TRBV4-1 and TRBJ2-5; 10 nucleotides line up with TRBD2. Germline assignment: CDR1 MGHRA and CDR2 YSYEKL. J lost 0 bases, V lost 3 bases, and 19 bases had no gene match. The CDR3 is made up of 21 amino acids.

The rearrangement links TRBV7-9 to TRBJ2-4; 11 bases align to TRBD2. Germline V gene lookup returns CDR1 SEHNR and CDR2 FQNEAQ (reference sequence). Losses at the gene ends were 6 bases for V and 7 bases for J; bases not matched to a gene: 8. The CDR3 runs to 15 residues. CDR3 coding DNA: TGTGCCAGCAGTCCTACTAGCGGGAGATCGAACATTCAGTACTTC. Its protein is CASSPTSGRSNIQYF. The whole variable domain, filled in from reference TRBV7-9 and TRBJ2-4, reads DTGVSQNPRHKITKRGQNVTFRCDPISEHNRLYWYRQTLGQGPEFLTYFQNEAQLEKSRLLSDRFSAERPKGSFSTLEIQRTEQGDSAMYLCASSPTSGRSNIQYFGAGTRLSVL.

The V call is TRBV6-6, the J call TRBJ1-1; maybe TRBD1 (5 bases). Looked up from germline, CDR1 is MNHNY and CDR2 is SVGAGI (reference sequence). The CDR3 runs to 15 residues. Deletions cut 6 bases from V and 0 bases from J, with 14 bases between. The CDR3 DNA reads TGTGCCAGCAGCGGGGTGGGGACGGTGAACACTGAAGCTTTCTTT. Protein sequence: CASSGVGTVNTEAFF.

The CDR3: CASSGGGSYEQYF. In nucleotides, the CDR3 is TGTGCCAGCAGCGGGGGGGGCTCGTACGAGCAGTACTTC. The rearrangement uses TRBV25-1 and TRBJ2-7, with TRBD2 matching 8 bases. The CDR3 has 13 residues. Germline V gives CDR1 MGHDK, CDR2 SYGVNS. The V gene end was trimmed by 6 bases and the J gene end by 4 bases; junction bases not matched to a gene: 5.

This CDR3 is CASSSGLAGEQYF. The CDR3 DNA reads TGTGCCAGCAGCTCAGGACTAGCGGGTGAGCAGTACTTC. The chain carries TRBV5-8 and TRBJ2-7; 11 bases fit TRBD2. Germline V lookup: CDR1 SGHTS, CDR2 YDEGEE. The CDR3 runs to 13 residues. V lost 3 bases, J lost 7 bases, and 3 bases stayed unmatched.

This chain joins TRBV28 and TRBJ1-3, with unresolved D. The germline V and J ends were trimmed by 1 base and 4 bases, with 11 bases remaining between them. CDR1 and CDR2 (germline): MDHEN, SYDVKM. The CDR3 sequence is 15 residues long. CDR3 amino acids: CASSLLTPGGNTIYF. The CDR3 coding sequence is TGTGCCAGCAGTTTATTGACTCCTGGGGGAAACACCATATATTTT.

The chain recombines TRBV7-2 with TRBJ2-1, with a possible D match to TRBD2 (5 bases). There are 19 residues in the CDR3. The V end lost 5 bases, the J end lost 1 base, and 24 bases lay between the germline ends. Germline V lookup: CDR1 SGHTA, CDR2 FQGNSA. CDR3 amino acids: CASSLTGLGEPLSYNEQFF. Here the CDR3 DNA reads TGTGCCAGCAGCCTCACGGGCCTTGGGGAGCCGCTATCCTACAATGAGCAGTTCTTC. Using reference TRBV7-2 and TRBJ2-1 for the parts outside the CDR3, the full variable domain is GAGVSQSPSNKVTEKGKDVELRCDPISGHTALYWYRQSLGQGLEFLIYFQGNSAPDKSGLPSDRFSAERTGGSVSTLTIQRTQQEDSAVYLCASSLTGLGEPLSYNEQFFGPGTRLTVL.

This rearrangement joins TRBV2 to TRBJ1-6; tentative D call: TRBD1 (5 bases). V was trimmed by 3 bases and J by 10 bases, leaving 10 bases between them. The germline V gene encodes CDR1 SNHLY and CDR2 FYNNEI. The CDR3 consists of 13 residues. The chain's CDR3 is CASSDGRGSPLHF. The CDR3 bases are TGTGCCAGCAGTGATGGTAGGGGCTCACCCCTCCACTTT.

This rearrangement joins TRBV3-1 (or the pseudogene TRBV3-2) to TRBJ2-2; TRBD1 aligns across 7 bases. Germline V lookup: CDR1 LGHDT, CDR2 YNNKEL (reference sequence). The CDR3 is 16 residues long. J gave up 6 bases and V 1 base, and 8 bases lay outside the gene matches. The CDR3 loop reads CASSQGGLTGAGELFF. CDR3 DNA: TGTGCCAGCAGCCAAGGCGGGTTAACAGGGGCCGGGGAGCTGTTTTTT.

The CDR3 DNA sequence: TGTGCCAGCAGCCAAGTTGGCTCCTCCTACAATGAGCAGTTCTTC. This gives the protein CASSQVGSSYNEQFF. The chain combines TRBV3-1 (or the pseudogene TRBV3-2) with TRBJ2-1; D ambiguous. CDR3 length: 15 amino acids. V was clipped by 1 base and J by 0 bases, with 7 bases between them. The V gene's germline CDR1 is LGHDT and CDR2 YNNKEL (reference sequence).

The chain is built from TRBV21-1 and TRBJ2-3; TRBD2 is taken as the D call from the table, unchecked against the DNA. TRBV21-1 is annotated as a pseudogene. This CDR3 spans 20 amino acids. DNA of the CDR3: TGTGCCAGCAGCAAAGCGCCTAAAGGGGGGGGCCCAAGGGATCCAGATACGCAGTATTTT. Translation: CASSKAPKGGGPRDPDTQYF.

J is TRBJ1-1 and V is TRBV6-1; TRBD1 matches at 9 bases. The CDR3 totals 16 residues. Germline V CDR1 and CDR2: MNHNS, SASEGT. Trimming cost V 3 bases and J 0 bases; bases outside gene matches: 5. The CDR3 nucleotides read TGTGCCAGCAGTGATTCTGACAGGGGGATGAACACTGAAGCTTTCTTT. As protein: CASSDSDRGMNTEAFF.